This T cell receptor (beta chain) was captured in a study of cytomegalovirus exposure and HLA in healthy donors (dated by TCRdb to about 2017). In the study overall: In an earlier analysis of some 610 of the donors, approximately 260 Gb of sequence data and roughly 100 million unique TCR beta sequences from about 179 million T cells were reported. All discovery cohort repertoires had been generated on a single sequencing platform. Of the roughly 400 genotyped donors, over 65% fell in the genetic ancestry cluster associated with self-reported Caucasian donors. Donor age, sex, ethnicity and CMV serostatus were compiled together with the repertoire data. The study combined high-throughput TCR immunosequencing, statistical association of individual TCRs with disease status, and machine learning to predict cytomegalovirus infection status. An earlier analysis of several hundred of the donors applied high-throughput TCR beta sequencing to assess whether each TCR beta V gene segment acted as functional or pseudogenic. The study used immunosequencing to profile the T cell repertoires of approximately 640 subjects and linked those repertoires to cytomegalovirus serostatus. Among around 400 genotyped donors of the cohort, an average of approximately 240,000 unique TCR beta nucleotide sequences was sequenced per donor, of which about 19% were non-productive. Rather than using new phenotypic data, the later analysis identified candidate immune exposures from TCR beta sequences and from how often those sequences occurred across donors. An early release that covered fewer than 800 HLA-typed donors contained about 300 gigabases of sequencing data and 85 million to 100 million unique TCR sequences. In a later genetic analysis, genome-wide SNP genotypes for about three fifths of the roughly 670 donors were used, and that subset was treated as a discovery cohort. A later analysis re-examined previously published TCR beta repertoires from more than 600 donors and added high-resolution HLA genotyping to investigate patterns of TCR occurrence. A handful of DR-DQ haplotypes were treated as single units for association and clustering because of strong linkage in the cohort. The study aimed to test whether cataloging public T cell receptors could reveal signatures of past pathogen exposure. Typing coverage differed by locus: A, B, C, DRB1 and DQB1 were typed in about 629-630 donors, DQA1 in about 560, DPA1 in approximately 600, and DPB1 in approximately 450. Besides the first cohort of some 670 subjects, a separate validation cohort made up of roughly 120 different subjects was used. Class I and class II HLA loci were covered by the typing at four-digit resolution.

The cohort was made up of 666 healthy bone marrow donors. All cohort members were sampled while nominally healthy, although unrecorded immune exposures were likely present. The donor was CMV seronegative and was included in the group of a few hundred seronegative cohort members. A peripheral blood sample was collected from each donor, and TCR beta sequencing was performed on peripheral blood mononuclear cells. Genomic DNA extraction from the blood cell samples was performed with the Qiagen DNeasy Blood Extraction Kit. In the case of this clone: The antigen it binds to is not known. Base-call qualities are not available, and no considerably larger clone is one nucleotide away.

The V and J ends are trimmed by 6 bases and 5 bases, leaving 13 bases between them. The CDR3 runs 13 amino acids, cysteine and phenylalanine included. Only the CDR3 DNA stays, 39 bases, in frame from base 1. For CDR1 and CDR2, the germline V gene (reference sequence) lists LNHDA and SQIVND. The library was prepared using the immunoSEQ multiplex PCR assay. A mixture of 60 forward primers for TCR Vbeta segments and 13 reverse primers for TCR Jbeta segments was used in the multiplex PCR. A multiplex PCR assay on genomic DNA amplified the CDR3 region of rearranged TCR beta genes. The amplified TCR beta libraries were sequenced on the Illumina HiSeq System as 87-base-pair reads. In the paper's pipeline: Across the 500 to 750 repertoires, a later analysis counted around 80 million unique TCR beta chains, roughly 11 million of which were shared by at least two donors. Raw reads were error-corrected and collapsed into unique sequences by a nearest-neighbor algorithm in which closely related sequences were merged to remove PCR and sequencing errors. V, D and J gene segments were assigned by aligning CDR3 sequences to IMGT reference sequences. Each retained sequence needed at least a six-nucleotide match to both a V gene segment and a J gene segment. Rearrangements were classified as productive when the CDR3 lacked stop codons and remained in frame with V and J, and all other rearrangements were classified as non-productive. CDR3 was defined by IMGT convention, running from the second conserved V-encoded cysteine to the conserved J-encoded phenylalanine. The earlier analysis of some 600 of the donors excluded sequences that lacked an unambiguous match to a single V gene segment. An earlier analysis of 587 of the donors classified V segments as functional when productive rearrangements were above 56.7% and as segregating when the standard deviation between donors was above 5%. A statistical classification framework was built for diagnosing cytomegalovirus status from the catalog of TCR beta chain sequences. In a later analysis, V and J genes were assigned by comparing TCR nucleotide sequences against IMGT/GENE-DB human TR gene sequences. In a later analysis, CDR3 sequences and most-parsimonious VDJ recombination scenarios were assigned using the TCRdist pipeline. In a later analysis, each TCR beta chain was defined by its CDR3 amino acid sequence together with its V-gene family, and reads without a unique V-gene family were excluded. To address suspected cross-contamination and a sequencing artifact, a later analysis removed 592 highly shared, low-generation-probability nucleotide sequences. In a later analysis, a clonal expansion index for each public chain was calculated from normalized within-repertoire ranks of inferred template counts. In a later analysis, generation probabilities were computed with a VDJ recombination model fitted to out-of-frame rearrangements, and the resulting probabilities were checked against IGoR. A later analysis scored TCR-TCR, TCR-HLA and TCR-CMV co-occurrence with hypergeometric tests, applying a repertoire-size bias correction to TCR pairs. A later analysis estimated false discovery rates by permuting HLA or CMV assignments 20 times. A later analysis grouped co-occurring TCRs with DBSCAN, adding TCRdist sequence similarity when clustering within HLA-allele-positive subsets. Repertoires with fewer than 30,000 or more than 120,000 public chains, plus five repertoires with anomalous nucleotide sharing, were excluded from co-occurrence clustering. In its TCRdb copy, this immuneACCESS table keeps in-frame sequences only and misses some clones. Where compared with another copy, unresolved V genes explain less than half of these, and the others have no known cause. The V and J calls and clone size come from that table; D and trimming were worked out from the DNA. In this sample the table shows 150,000 to 250,000 clones, approximately 85% of which occur a single time. The ten largest make up about 2% of the sample.

Study-wide findings and limitations: In a later analysis, most CMV-associated TCR beta chains were found to appear HLA-restricted, with HLA associations seemingly driven largely by CMV exposure. The classifier was reported to diagnose cytomegalovirus status with high specificity and sensitivity in both the original cohort and the validation cohort. Linkage disequilibrium might explain the correlated functional status among segregating V segments, but an unknown experimental factor could not be ruled out. An earlier analysis of roughly 570 of the donors showed that most TCR beta V segments appeared in productive rearrangements either about 87% or about 30% of the time, which broadly matched IMGT annotations. Because HLA typing was unavailable for some donors at each locus, only the typed subset was used in association tests. A further reported finding was that TCR beta sequences accurately predicted the HLA-A and HLA-B alleles for most subjects in the first cohort. In a later analysis, HLA-associated TCR beta chains were found to be more clonally expanded and to have lower generation probabilities than equally common non-associated chains. CMV serostatus was the only immune exposure information available for the cohort. In a later genetic analysis, a missense DCLRE1C variant was associated with V-gene and J-gene trimming of TCR beta chains, and the association was replicated in an independent cohort. The sequencing pipeline was judged likely to have produced a cluster of highly shared sequence variants as a technical artifact. In vitro tests confirmed that a few of the cytomegalovirus-associated TCR beta chains recognize cytomegalovirus antigens. A later genetic analysis reported fewer N-insertions in productive TCRs among donors in an Asian-associated ancestry cluster than the roughly 700-donor mean. In a later analysis, several top co-occurrence clusters were reported to appear linked to parvovirus B19, influenza, CMV and Epstein-Barr virus. At a false discovery rate of 0.05, a later analysis linked around 15,000 TCR beta sequences to specific HLA alleles. Assigning TCR associations to individual alleles was difficult when HLA alleles, especially DR and DQ, strongly co-occurred. In the study, approximately 160 TCR beta chains were listed as associated with cytomegalovirus. Most TCR sequences were observed very rarely across donors, whereas some public TCRs were present in many individuals. Because the 87-base-pair reads could not distinguish some IMGT-functional V segments, including TRBV6-2 and TRBV6-3, those segments were excluded. Presence/absence analyses assumed roughly uniform sequencing depth across donors, an assumption that may not hold. About 15 rarely observed V segments, including chromosome 9 orphons, were excluded from the earlier analysis of 550 to 700 of the donors because counts were too low. Only TCR beta chains were sequenced in this cohort, and the absence of alpha or paired-chain data limited detectable features. In a later analysis, the rate of TCR association differed among HLA loci, with DRB1 alleles having the most associated TCRs and HLA-C alleles having the fewest. The authors suggested that the approach could potentially be extended to other disease states and immunological phenotypes.

Sequenced material: PBMCs. The origin of this receptor is a woman aged 45-65 years in good health and CMV-seronegative. Recombination joined TRBV19 with TRBJ2-5; a tentative D call is TRBD1 (5 bases match). This receptor carries the CDR3 CASSPAGLETQYF. DNA sequence: TGTGCCAGTAGCCCCGCAGGGTTGGAGACCCAGTACTTC.